This TCR beta chain was observed in a study of identical twins. Regarding the study as a whole: Cord blood beta clonotypes present at high abundance carried fewer insertions; no such pattern appeared in memory repertoires.

Unique molecular identifiers were in the cDNA, with template-switch universal primer binding. TCRdb re-analysed the 5' RACE reads in MiXCR, keeping a single row per CDR3 protein. In the table there are more than 1.5 million distinct CDR3 sequences, around 33% of which are singletons. Regarding this clonotype: The antigen is unknown. Compared with germline, one end of the junction differs, possibly owing to a read error.

The CDR3 consists of 17 residues. The germline V gene encodes CDR1 SGHNT and CDR2 YYREEE (reference sequence). The chain combines TRBV5-4 with TRBJ2-3; no reliable D call. Sequenced input: cord blood. The receptor's source is a newborn girl in good health. The CDR3 region has the DNA TGTACCAGCAGCTTGGTGCTTGGCGGACCTAGCACAGATACGCAGTATTTT. Translation: CTSSLVLGGPSTDTQYF.